This section outlines one T cell receptor beta chain sequence together with its context. Its matching antigen is unknown. The CDR3 runs to 16 residues. The V end was cut by 8 bases, the J end by 1 base, with 21 bases between. This record comes from a study of T cell repertoires in cytomegalovirus infection. Study-wide background: Carrying CMV and the relevant HLA type showed in public TCR beta signatures.

TCRdb independently ran MiXCR on the reads; one entry per CDR3 protein. The table shows nearly 550,000 distinct CDR3 sequences, with 15% to 20% occurring only once. Study observations and caveats: HLA-C-restricted CMV clonotypes gave the most frequent clonotype in two of eight donors.

The rearrangement uses TRBV5-3 and TRBJ2-5; perhaps TRBD2 as D (6 bases). TRBV5-3 falls under the ORF class, with uncertain function. The clonotype originates from a human donor in good health (CMV status not recorded). Some clones in this sample may be carry-over from other donors' samples. The sample was CD8+ T cells from PBMCs. The DNA of the CDR3 is TGTGCCAGCAGCCCCGACCCCCCCGGGAGCCAAGAGACCCAGTACTTC. This gives the protein CASSPDPPGSQETQYF.